This T cell receptor (beta chain) was identified in a study of response to subunit inactivated influenza vaccine. Findings of the study overall: It was the authors' suggestion that each seasonal influenza vaccination recruits few new T cells.

TCRdb redid the calling of the RT-PCR reads with MiXCR, one entry per CDR3 protein. The top ten clones hold about 12% of a sample with a few hundred thousand distinct CDR3 sequences, approximately 11% of them seen once. This clonotype appeared a few times. Its matching antigen is unknown. The CDR3 is made up of 15 amino acids. Trimming removed 4 bases at V and 0 bases at J, with 10 bases between. Germline V gene data show CDR1 as MNHNS and CDR2 as SASEGT. The clonotype originates from a man in his fifties who received an inactivated influenza vaccine. The J gene is TRBJ1-3, the V gene TRBV6-1; D is unresolved. Sequencing was performed on PBMCs from blood, taken roughly 46 days after vaccination. Here the CDR3 DNA reads TGTGCCAGCAGTGCCCCCGCCAACTCTGGAAACACCATATATTTT. It codes for CASSAPANSGNTIYF.